These 25 T cell receptor beta chains were all obtained from the same sample, sequenced in a study of beta chain features in type 1 diabetes. Study findings and constraints: Shorter TCRB CDR3s, moderately but significantly so, marked every one of the four CD4+ subsets in Type 1 diabetes patients.

The authors reverse transcribed all of the isolated RNA, so sequencing captured expressed TCRB transcripts. The protocol was immunoSEQ multiplex PCR, while the TCRdb copy is restricted to in-frame clones and leaves out a portion. In the table there are about 150,000 clones, about 13% of which are singletons. Their target antigens are unknown. Sequencing was carried out using central memory CD4+ T cells from blood. These receptors all stem from a man between 18 and 29 years old with type 1 diabetes.

The rearrangement links TRBV5-1 to TRBJ2-1; no reliable D call. Germline V lookup: CDR1 SGHRS, CDR2 YFSETQ. The CDR3 extends over 15 amino acids. Trimming pared 0 bases from V and 2 bases from J, leaving 9 bases between. The CDR3 DNA reads TGCGCCAGCAGCTTGGCCGGCGAACCCTACAATGAGCAGTTCTTC. It encodes CASSLAGEPYNEQFF.

CDR3 protein: CASRRLGGNYGYTF. The CDR3 DNA is TGTGCCAGCCGCCGACTGGGGGGAAACTATGGCTACACCTTC. This rearrangement joins TRBV2 to TRBJ1-2; possible D gene TRBD1, 5 bases. Germline V gives CDR1 SNHLY, CDR2 FYNNEI. The V end lost 8 bases, the J end lost 2 bases, and 15 bases lay between the germline ends. This CDR3 comprises 14 residues.

V gene TRBV20-1 combines with J gene TRBJ2-7; D is possibly TRBD1 or TRBD2 (5 bases each). Germline loops: CDR1 DFQATT, CDR2 SNEGSKA (reference sequence). V was pared by 6 bases and J by 3 bases, with 9 bases between. This CDR3 comprises 11 residues. The CDR3 DNA is TGCAGTGCCGGGACGGTCTACGAGCAGTACTTC. Its protein is CSAGTVYEQYF.

The V and J genes are TRBV10-3 and TRBJ1-1, with 7 bases fitting TRBD1. V gave up 6 bases and J gave up 1 base; unmatched junction bases: 2. Germline-derived CDR1 and CDR2 are ENHRY and SYGVKD. The CDR3 is 13 amino acids. The CDR3 here is CAIRGQTNTEAFF. The CDR3 DNA follows: TGTGCCATCAGGGGACAGACGAACACTGAAGCTTTCTTT.

This clone showed up just a few times. The chain combines TRBV6-5 with TRBJ1-2, with D unresolved. V dropped 6 bases and J dropped 3 bases, with 11 bases sitting between them. CDR1 is MNHEY, CDR2 SVGAGI, per germline. This CDR3 is built from 13 residues. The CDR3, as DNA: TGTGCCAGCAGCCCTGACGGCTACTATGGCTACACCTTC. Protein: CASSPDGYYGYTF.

V is TRBV6-1 and J is TRBJ2-3; TRBD2 matches at 8 bases. Per the germline V gene, CDR1 is MNHNS and CDR2 is SASEGT. The CDR3 is 13 amino acids. The CDR3 bases are TGTGCAAGTTACGGGGGGGGCACAGATACGCAGTATTTT. It encodes CASYGGGTDTQYF.

The chain carries TRBV30 and TRBJ2-3; tentatively, D is TRBD1 (6 bases). This CDR3 is built from 14 residues. Germline V gene lookup returns CDR1 GTSNPN and CDR2 SVGIG (reference sequence). Trimming removed 5 bases at V and 0 bases at J, with 12 bases between. The CDR3 coding sequence is TGTGCCTGGGGGACAACCTCAAGCACAGATACGCAGTATTTT. It codes for CAWGTTSSTDTQYF. Drawing the rest from reference TRBV30 and TRBJ2-3, the complete variable domain is SQTIHQWPATLVQPVGSPLSLECTVEGTSNPNLYWYRQAAGRGLQLLFYSVGIGQISSEVPQNLSASRPQDRQFILSSKKLLLSDSGFYLCAWGTTSSTDTQYFGPGTRLTVL.

This clone was observed a handful of times. In DNA form, the CDR3 reads TGTGCTAGTGGACATGGACAGGAAAGATACGAGCAGTACTTC. As protein: CASGHGQERYEQYF. The chain uses TRBV12-5 and TRBJ2-7, with 7 bases fitting TRBD1. The V segment lost 6 bases and the J segment 4 bases; nucleotides outside the gene matches: 9. The CDR3 is 14 residues long. CDR1 is LGHNT, CDR2 FRNRAP, per germline.

The chain's CDR3 is CASSPPGQGLDGYTF. The CDR3 DNA reads as TGTGCCAGCAGTCCCCCCGGACAGGGACTAGATGGCTACACCTTC. The chain links TRBV28 to TRBJ1-2; 8 nucleotides match TRBD1. This CDR3 has 15 amino acids. Germline V CDR1 and CDR2: MDHEN, SYDVKM. The ends lost 5 bases at V and 6 bases at J; junction bases unmatched: 11.

J is TRBJ2-3 and V is TRBV5-1; no clear D gene. Germline values: CDR1 SGHRS, CDR2 YFSETQ. There are 12 residues in the CDR3. V lost 2 bases and J lost 2, with 3 bases in between. The CDR3 nucleotides read TGCGCCAGCAGCTTTAACACAGATACGCAGTATTTT. It yields the protein CASSFNTDTQYF.

This clone has just a few counts. This chain connects TRBV7-6 to TRBJ1-3; TRBD1 is a possible D gene (5 bases). V lost 1 base to trimming and J lost 0 bases, with 13 bases between them. The CDR3 runs 17 residues. Germline V gene lookup returns CDR1 SGHVS and CDR2 FNYEAQ. The CDR3 spells CASSLVSGGFSGNTIYF. CDR3 bases: TGTGCCAGCAGCTTAGTCTCTGGGGGATTCTCTGGAAACACCATATATTTT.

The chain has TRBV14 and TRBJ1-2; 11 bases agree with TRBD1. With V trimmed by 0 bases and J by 6 bases, 3 bases remained unmatched. The CDR3 has 15 amino acids. Germline V CDR1 and CDR2: SGHDN, FVKESK. CDR3 in amino acids: CASSQEGQGAHGYTF. The CDR3 bases are TGTGCCAGCAGCCAAGAAGGACAGGGGGCTCATGGCTACACCTTC.

This chain joins TRBV18 and TRBJ2-1; D possibly corresponds to TRBD1 (5 bases). The CDR3 length is 15 residues. CDR1 is KGHSH, CDR2 LQKENI, per germline. Trimming removed 1 base from V and 6 bases from J, with 13 bases in between. The CDR3 is CASSPRVSRGNEQFF. The CDR3 DNA follows: TGTGCCAGCTCACCACGGGTTTCTAGGGGCAATGAGCAGTTCTTC. The variable domain in full, with the rest retrieved from reference TRBV18 and TRBJ2-1, is NAGVMQNPRHLVRRRGQEARLRCSPMKGHSHVYWYRQLPEEGLKFMVYLQKENIIDESGMPKERFSAEFPKEGPSILRIQQVVRGDSAAYFCASSPRVSRGNEQFFGPGTRLTVL.

This clone was seen a handful of times. The rearrangement links TRBV2 to TRBJ2-7; D ambiguous. Trimming pared 5 bases from V and 0 bases from J, leaving 11 bases between. This CDR3 region has 14 residues. The V gene's germline CDR1 is SNHLY and CDR2 FYNNEI. CDR3 sequence reads: CASSRTQSSYEQYF. As DNA, the CDR3 is TGTGCCAGCAGTAGGACCCAATCCTCCTACGAGCAGTACTTC. The complete variable domain, with remaining parts taken from reference TRBV2 and TRBJ2-7, reads EPEVTQTPSHQVTQMGQEVILRCVPISNHLYFYWYRQILGQKVEFLVSFYNNEISEKSEIFDDQFSVERPDGSNFTLKIRSTKLEDSAMYFCASSRTQSSYEQYFGPGTRLTVT.

In the case of this clone: The junction departs from germline at one end; a sequencing error may be responsible. The chain carries TRBV4-2 and TRBJ2-5; a possible D gene is TRBD1 (5 bases). The germline CDR1 and CDR2 sequences are LGHNA and YNFKEQ. The CDR3 is 15 amino acids. Written as DNA, the CDR3 is TGTGCCAGCAGCCAAGATCAGGGCCTCCAAGGGACCCAGTACTTC. Translated: CASSQDQGLQGTQYF.

The V and J genes are TRBV18 and TRBJ2-3; D gene uncertain. The germline gives CDR1 KGHSH, CDR2 LQKENI. V gave up 2 bases and J gave up 2 bases, with 5 bases separating them. This CDR3 is 13 amino acids long. The CDR3 here is CASSPDTTDTQYF. The DNA for the CDR3 is TGTGCCAGCTCACCAGACACCACAGATACGCAGTATTTT.

This clone was observed once. The chain uses TRBV5-4 and TRBJ2-5; unclear D gene. The CDR3 is 14 amino acids. Germline loops: CDR1 SGHNT, CDR2 YYREEE (reference sequence). V dropped 5 bases and J dropped 5 bases, with 16 bases sitting between them. CDR3 region: CASRPHQLGETQYF. The CDR3 bases are TGTGCCAGCAGGCCCCACCAGCTAGGGGAGACCCAGTACTTC.

The chain recombines TRBV28 with TRBJ1-4; D ambiguous. This CDR3 is 13 amino acids long. The germline V gene encodes CDR1 MDHEN and CDR2 SYDVKM. The ends were cut back, 8 bases at V and 0 bases at J, with 7 bases in the middle. The CDR3 reads CASEQTTNEKLFF. In DNA form, the CDR3 reads TGTGCCAGCGAACAGACAACTAATGAAAAACTGTTTTTT.

This clone was detected many times. This chain joins TRBV19 and TRBJ1-1; D perhaps matches TRBD1 (5 bases). V was trimmed by 7 bases and J by 8 bases, leaving 11 bases between them. Germline loops: CDR1 LNHDA, CDR2 SQIVND (reference sequence). The CDR3 loop spans 11 amino acids. The CDR3 DNA is TGTGCCAGTAACCGTTGGGGGGAAGCTTTCTTT. This sequence encodes CASNRWGEAFF.

The chain has TRBV28 and TRBJ1-1; D gene ambiguous. Trimming cost V 5 bases and J 7 bases, with 17 bases left between them. CDR3 length: 14 residues. Germline CDR1 reads MDHEN; CDR2 reads SYDVKM. The CDR3 DNA follows: TGTGCCAGCAGTAACACACCAGCCCGGGGTGAAGCTTTCTTT. Its protein product is CASSNTPARGEAFF.

V gene TRBV5-1 combines with J gene TRBJ1-5; 8 nucleotides line up with TRBD1. This CDR3 is 17 amino acids long. The V and J ends lost 4 bases and 5 bases, in that order; junction bases with no gene match: 14. CDR1 and CDR2 (germline): SGHRS, YFSETQ. For the CDR3, the DNA is TGCGCCAGCAGCCCCGGGACAGGAAAAGAAGCACATCAGCCCCAGCATTTT. Protein: CASSPGTGKEAHQPQHF.

The chain is built from TRBV5-6 and TRBJ1-2; 7 bases line up with TRBD1. Germline V gene data show CDR1 as SGHDT and CDR2 as YYEEEE. This CDR3 is built from 15 residues. V was pared by 6 bases and J by 7 bases, with 15 bases of the junction left unmatched. The CDR3 loop is CASTSIDRERRGYTF. DNA for the CDR3: TGTGCCAGCACCTCGATAGACAGGGAACGGCGTGGCTACACCTTC.

This clone turned up a few times. This chain uses TRBV5-1 with TRBJ2-1; no clear D. V was shortened by 0 bases and J by 1 base, with 8 bases between the two germline ends. Per the germline V gene, CDR1 is SGHRS and CDR2 is YFSETQ. The CDR3 contains 15 residues. The CDR3 coding sequence is TGCGCCAGCAGCTTGGGGACCGTTTCCTACAATGAGCAGTTCTTC. Translating gives CASSLGTVSYNEQFF. Variable domain in full (rest from reference TRBV5-1 and TRBJ2-1): KAGVTQTPRYLIKTRGQQVTLSCSPISGHRSVSWYQQTPGQGLQFLFEYFSETQRNKGNFPGRFSGRQFSNSRSEMNVSTLELGDSALYLCASSLGTVSYNEQFFGPGTRLTVL.

The chain is built from TRBV19 and TRBJ1-2; D remains unclear. The V gene's germline CDR1 is LNHDA and CDR2 SQIVND (reference sequence). The germline V and J ends were trimmed by 1 base and 8 bases, with 14 bases remaining between them. CDR3 length: 14 amino acids. The DNA for the CDR3 is TGTGCCAGTAGTATAGTTGTAGGGCTCGGCGGCTACACCTTC. It yields the protein CASSIVVGLGGYTF.

This chain connects TRBV5-4 to TRBJ1-1; D not resolved. V gave up 4 bases and J gave up 0 bases, with 10 bases separating them. CDR1 is SGHNT, CDR2 YYREEE, per germline (reference sequence). CDR3 length: 14 amino acids. The DNA for the CDR3 is TGTGCCAGCAGCGTCAGGAACATGAACACTGAAGCTTTCTTT. It specifies CASSVRNMNTEAFF.